One and the same sample provided the 7 T cell receptor beta chains below, sequenced in a study of CD4 and CD8 cells across lung adenocarcinoma regions. TCRdb processed the PCR reads anew with MiXCR; each CDR3 protein has one entry. The table includes about 19,000 distinct CDR3 sequences, approximately 50% detected once. Sample: CD8+ T cells from the margin of a lung tumor. The receptors shown here come from a male donor with lung adenocarcinoma. The CD4 and CD8 labels of this study may be unreliable.

The CDR3 nucleotides are TGTGCCATCGGCGGACTAGCGTCGAGCTCCTACAATGAGCAGTTCTTC. Its translation is CAIGGLASSSYNEQFF. The rearrangement uses TRBV10-3 and TRBJ2-1; 9 nucleotides align to TRBD2. The CDR3 runs 16 residues. V shed 8 bases and J 0 bases; nucleotides not matched to a gene: 8. The germline CDR1 and CDR2 sequences are ENHRY and SYGVKD.

This chain's CDR3 is CASSPLWAGGPPLYNEQFF. As DNA, the CDR3 is TGTGCCAGCAGCCCACTATGGGCGGGAGGGCCCCCTCTCTACAATGAGCAGTTCTTC. The rearrangement joins TRBV3-1 to TRBJ2-1; 9 bases agree with TRBD2. Germline V lookup: CDR1 LGHDT, CDR2 YNNKEL (reference sequence). This CDR3 is 19 amino acids long. With V trimmed by 4 bases and J by 3 bases, 16 bases remained unmatched.

For this clonotype: Sequence at one end of the junction differs from germline and may be a read error. This chain uses TRBV5-3 with TRBJ2-3; weak D call: TRBD1 (5 bases). TRBV5-3 belongs to the ORF category, with a function that is uncertain. This CDR3 region has 15 residues. CDR3 sequence reads: CARSLVADSSNTQYF. In DNA, the CDR3 is TGTGCCAGGAGCTTGGTGGCTGACAGTTCAAATACGCAGTATTTT.

This clonotype appeared a few times. The chain combines TRBV5-1 with TRBJ2-7; D might be TRBD2 (7 bases). Germline loops: CDR1 SGHRS, CDR2 YFSETQ. V was trimmed by 2 bases and J by 5 bases, leaving 14 bases between them. This CDR3 has 14 amino acids. The CDR3 sequence: CASSLGGRANEQYF. The CDR3, as DNA: TGCGCCAGCAGCTTAGGGGGGAGGGCAAACGAGCAGTACTTC.

This clonotype was detected many times. The chain combines TRBV6-1 with TRBJ2-5; D tentatively fits TRBD1 or TRBD2 (5 bases each). The J call may be wrong; the DNA end is better matched by TRBJ2-7. CDR1 and CDR2 (germline): MNHNS, SASEGT. This CDR3 has 13 amino acids. CDR3 sequence reads: CASSDRGDYEQYF. In DNA, the CDR3 is TGTGCCAGCAGTGACCGAGGGGACTACGAGCAGTACTTC.

The table lists this clonotype with many counts. This CDR3 reads CASSYGLVDEQFF. The CDR3, as DNA: TGTGCCAGCAGTTACGGGCTAGTCGATGAGCAGTTCTTC. The J gene is TRBJ2-1, the V gene TRBV6-5; D not resolved. Germline V CDR1 and CDR2: MNHEY, SVGAGI. V dropped 2 bases and J dropped 8 bases, with 10 bases sitting between them. CDR3 size: 13 residues.

In its sample, this clonotype was seen many times. The chain joins TRBV27 to TRBJ2-5, with D uncertain. The germline V and J ends were trimmed by 5 bases and 2 bases, with 12 bases remaining between them. This CDR3 is built from 14 residues. CDR1 and CDR2 from the germline V gene are MNHEY and SMNVEV (reference sequence). The CDR3 loop is CASSPRAYQETQYF. In DNA form, the CDR3 reads TGTGCCAGCAGTCCCCGAGCGTATCAAGAGACCCAGTACTTC.